This T cell receptor beta chain was recorded in a study of shared clonotypes between healthy human individuals. Study in general: CD4 naive and CD4 memory each took three plates per donor, while CD8 naive took two and CD8 memory one.

The repertoire was sequenced with immunoSEQ multiplex PCR; TCRdb's copy has only in-frame clones and lacks some. The data show a few million clones, with over 85% seen just once and approximately 0.4% held by the top ten. Material for sequencing was naive CD4+ T cells from PBMCs. Described subset: CD45RA+ positively selected. This clonotype was obtained from a man aged 18-30 years in good health. Some clones in this sample may be carry-over from other donors' samples.

In DNA, the CDR3 is TGTGCCAGTAGTACCCTCAGGGCGCAGCCCCAGCATTTT. Translation gives CASSTLRAQPQHF. The V gene is TRBV19, the J gene TRBJ1-5; possibly TRBD1 for D (5 bases). Germline loops: CDR1 LNHDA, CDR2 SQIVND (reference sequence). V was clipped by 4 bases and J by 7 bases, with 11 bases between them. This CDR3 has 13 residues. Supplemented by reference TRBV19 and TRBJ1-5, the full variable domain reads DGGITQSPKYLFRKEGQNVTLSCEQNLNHDAMYWYRQDPGQGLRLIYYSQIVNDFQKGDIAEGYSVSREKKESFPLTVTSAQKNPTAFYLCASSTLRAQPQHFGDGTRLSIL.